This record concerns one T cell receptor beta chain sequence. The antigen is not known. The germline V gene has CDR1 LNHDA and CDR2 SQIVND (reference sequence). This CDR3 spans 15 amino acids. The germline V and J ends were trimmed by 3 bases and 5 bases, with 13 bases remaining between them. The PCR made use of 60 Vbeta and 13 Jbeta primers. Profiling relied on immunoSEQ multiplex PCR, and the TCRdb table lists in-frame clones only, not all of them. The repertoire holds approximately 130,000 clones, around 80% seen once, with around 2.5% in the top ten. The sample comes from a study of cytomegalovirus exposure and HLA in healthy donors. Overall study findings and caveats: Among donors in an Asian-associated ancestry cluster, a later analysis reportedly found fewer N-insertions than the roughly 700-donor mean. In an earlier analysis, productive rearrangement rates for most beta V segments clustered near 87% or 30%. CMV serostatus alone was available as immune exposure information.

This chain connects TRBV19 to TRBJ2-2, with D unclear. The sequence was collected from a boy under 10 years old in good health and CMV-seronegative. Sequencing was performed on PBMCs. DNA of the CDR3: TGTGCCAGTAGTATTAGGCTAGTCCCTACCGGGGAGCTGTTTTTT. Its translation: CASSIRLVPTGELFF.